The clone carrying this T cell receptor beta chain was counted at least ten times. The record originates from a study of early T cells in non-severe SARS-CoV-2 infection. Study in general: Bulk RNA from unsorted whole blood was sequenced; chains were unpaired.

The TCR library protocol was used to attach unique molecular identifiers. These identifiers were attached to individual cDNA molecules. TCRdb reanalysed the 5' RACE reads using MiXCR and keeps one entry per CDR3 protein. The sample includes more than 80,000 distinct CDR3 sequences, under 15% of them seen just once. Trimming cost V 0 bases and J 2 bases, with 15 bases left between them. The CDR3 is made up of 17 amino acids. Per the germline V gene, CDR1 is MGHRA and CDR2 is YSYEKL. J is TRBJ2-3 and V is TRBV4-1, with a possible D match to TRBD2 (5 bases). Sequences were obtained from whole blood. This receptor was identified in an adult who was a healthcare worker with PCR-confirmed SARS-CoV-2 infection or an uninfected control (not recorded which). The CDR3 DNA follows: TGCGCCAGCAGCCAAGAAGCAGGTTGGACTCTCACAGATACGCAGTATTTT. It codes for CASSQEAGWTLTDTQYF.